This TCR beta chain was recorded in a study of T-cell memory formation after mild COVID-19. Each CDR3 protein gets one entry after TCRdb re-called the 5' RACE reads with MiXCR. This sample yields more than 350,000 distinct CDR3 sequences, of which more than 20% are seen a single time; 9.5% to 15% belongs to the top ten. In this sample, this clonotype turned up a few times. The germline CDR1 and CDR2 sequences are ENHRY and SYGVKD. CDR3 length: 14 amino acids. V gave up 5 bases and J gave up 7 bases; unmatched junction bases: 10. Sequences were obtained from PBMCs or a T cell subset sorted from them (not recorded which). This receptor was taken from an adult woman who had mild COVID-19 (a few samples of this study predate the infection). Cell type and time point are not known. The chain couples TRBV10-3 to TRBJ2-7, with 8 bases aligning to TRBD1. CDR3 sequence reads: CAISRTGQGDEQYF. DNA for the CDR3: TGTGCCATCAGTCGGACAGGGCAGGGGGATGAGCAGTACTTC.